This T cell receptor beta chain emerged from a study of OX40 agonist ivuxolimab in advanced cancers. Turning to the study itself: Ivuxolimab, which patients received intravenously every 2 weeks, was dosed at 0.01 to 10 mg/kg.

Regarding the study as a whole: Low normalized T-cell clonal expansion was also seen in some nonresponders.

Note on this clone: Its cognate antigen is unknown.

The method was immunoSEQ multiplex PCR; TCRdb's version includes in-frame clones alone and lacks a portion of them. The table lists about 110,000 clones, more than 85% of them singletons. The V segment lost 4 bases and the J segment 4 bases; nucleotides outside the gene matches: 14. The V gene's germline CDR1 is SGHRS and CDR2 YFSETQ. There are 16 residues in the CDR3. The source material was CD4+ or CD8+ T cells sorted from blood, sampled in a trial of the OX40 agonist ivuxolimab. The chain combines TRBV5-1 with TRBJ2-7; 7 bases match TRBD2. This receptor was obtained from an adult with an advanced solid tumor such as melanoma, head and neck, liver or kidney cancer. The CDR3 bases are TGCGCCAGCAGCCAGCAGTCGGGAAGCGGGACTTACGAGCAGTACTTC. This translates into CASSQQSGSGTYEQYF.